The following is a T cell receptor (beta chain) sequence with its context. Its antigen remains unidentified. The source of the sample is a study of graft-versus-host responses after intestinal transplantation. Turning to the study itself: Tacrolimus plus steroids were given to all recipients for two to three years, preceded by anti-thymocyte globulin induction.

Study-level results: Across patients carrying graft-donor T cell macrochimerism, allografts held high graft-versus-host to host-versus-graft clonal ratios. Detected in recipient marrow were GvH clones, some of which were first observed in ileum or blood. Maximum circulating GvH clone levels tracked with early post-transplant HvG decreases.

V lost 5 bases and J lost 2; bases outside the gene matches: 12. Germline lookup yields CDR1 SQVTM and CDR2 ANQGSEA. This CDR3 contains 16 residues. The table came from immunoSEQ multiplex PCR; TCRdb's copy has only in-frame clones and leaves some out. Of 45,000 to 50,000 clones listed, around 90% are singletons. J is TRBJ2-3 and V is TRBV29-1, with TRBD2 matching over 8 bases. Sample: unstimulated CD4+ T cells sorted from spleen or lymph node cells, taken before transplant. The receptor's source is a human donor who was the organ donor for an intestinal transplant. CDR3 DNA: TGCAGCGTTTCCTTTATAGCGGGGTTCTCCACAGATACGCAGTATTTT. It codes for CSVSFIAGFSTDTQYF.